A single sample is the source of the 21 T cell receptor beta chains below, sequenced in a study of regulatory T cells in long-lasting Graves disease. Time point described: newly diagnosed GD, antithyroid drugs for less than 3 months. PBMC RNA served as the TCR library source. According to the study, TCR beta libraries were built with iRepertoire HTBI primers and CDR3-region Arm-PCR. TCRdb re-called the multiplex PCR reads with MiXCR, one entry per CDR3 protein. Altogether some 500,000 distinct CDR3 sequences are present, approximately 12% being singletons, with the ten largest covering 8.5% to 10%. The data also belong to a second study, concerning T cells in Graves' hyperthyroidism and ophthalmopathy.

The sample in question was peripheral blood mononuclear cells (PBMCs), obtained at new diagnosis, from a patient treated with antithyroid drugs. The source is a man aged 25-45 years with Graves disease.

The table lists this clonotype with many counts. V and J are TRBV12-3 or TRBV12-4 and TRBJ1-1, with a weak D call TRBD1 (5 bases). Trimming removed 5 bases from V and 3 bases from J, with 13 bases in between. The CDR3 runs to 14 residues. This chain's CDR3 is CASSEGTRDTEAFF. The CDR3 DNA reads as TGTGCCAGCAGTGAGGGGACGAGGGACACTGAAGCTTTCTTT.

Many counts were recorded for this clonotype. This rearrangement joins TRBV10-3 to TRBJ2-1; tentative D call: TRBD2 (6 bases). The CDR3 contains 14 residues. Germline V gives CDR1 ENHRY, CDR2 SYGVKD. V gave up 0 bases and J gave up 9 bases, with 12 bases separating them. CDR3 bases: TGTGCCATCAGTGAGTCGCGGGGCGCAACTGAGCAGTTCTTC. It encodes CAISESRGATEQFF.

CDR3 sequence reads: CASSYGHPKAETQYF. CDR3 coding DNA: TGTGCCAGCAGCTACGGACACCCCAAGGCGGAGACCCAGTACTTC. The chain recombines TRBV7-3 with TRBJ2-5; D is possibly TRBD1 (5 bases). V was cut by 4 bases and J by 5 bases, with 17 bases left in between. CDR3 size: 15 residues. CDR1 and CDR2 (germline): SGHTA, FQGTGA. Full variable domain (outside the CDR3, taken from reference TRBV7-3 and TRBJ2-5): GAGVSQTPSNKVTEKGKYVELRCDPISGHTALYWYRQSLGQGPEFLIYFQGTGAADDSGLPNDRFFAVRPEGSVSTLKIQRTERGDSAVYLCASSYGHPKAETQYFGPGTRLLVL.

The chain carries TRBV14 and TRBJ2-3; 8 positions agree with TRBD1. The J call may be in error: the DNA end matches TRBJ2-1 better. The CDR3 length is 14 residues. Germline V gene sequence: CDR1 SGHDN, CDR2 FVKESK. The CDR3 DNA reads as TGTGCCAGCAGCCAGGACGGACAGGGCTACGAGCAGTTCTTC. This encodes CASSQDGQGYEQFF.

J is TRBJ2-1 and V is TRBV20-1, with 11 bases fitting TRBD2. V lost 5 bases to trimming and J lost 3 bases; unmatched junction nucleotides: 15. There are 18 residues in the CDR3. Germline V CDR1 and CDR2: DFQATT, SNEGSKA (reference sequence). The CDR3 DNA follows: TGCAGTGCTCCCCCTGGGACTAGCGGTACAGATAGCTACAATGAGCAGTTCTTC. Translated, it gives CSAPPGTSGTDSYNEQFF.

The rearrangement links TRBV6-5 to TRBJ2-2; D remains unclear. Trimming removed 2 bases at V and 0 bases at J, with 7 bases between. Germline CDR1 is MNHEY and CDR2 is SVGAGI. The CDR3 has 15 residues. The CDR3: CASSYPKANTGELFF. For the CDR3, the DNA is TGTGCCAGCAGTTACCCCAAGGCGAACACCGGGGAGCTGTTTTTT.

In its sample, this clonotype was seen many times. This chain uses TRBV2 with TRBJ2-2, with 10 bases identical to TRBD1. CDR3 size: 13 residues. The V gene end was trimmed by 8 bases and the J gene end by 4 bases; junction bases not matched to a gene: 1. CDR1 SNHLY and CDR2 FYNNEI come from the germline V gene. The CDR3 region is CASGQGVTGELFF. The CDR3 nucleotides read TGTGCCAGCGGACAGGGGGTCACCGGGGAGCTGTTTTTT.

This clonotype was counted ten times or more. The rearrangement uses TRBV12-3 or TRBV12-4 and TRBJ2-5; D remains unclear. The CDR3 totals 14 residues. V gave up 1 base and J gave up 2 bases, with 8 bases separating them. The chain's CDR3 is CASSLGSGQETQYF. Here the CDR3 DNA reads TGTGCCAGCAGTTTAGGAAGTGGGCAAGAGACCCAGTACTTC.

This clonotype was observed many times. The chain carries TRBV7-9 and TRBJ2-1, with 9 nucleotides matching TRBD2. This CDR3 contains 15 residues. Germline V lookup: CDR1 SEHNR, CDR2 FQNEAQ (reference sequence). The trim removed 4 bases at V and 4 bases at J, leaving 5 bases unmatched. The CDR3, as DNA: TGTGCCAGCAGCTGGAGCGGGGGGTATTACAATGAGCAGTTCTTC. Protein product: CASSWSGGYYNEQFF.

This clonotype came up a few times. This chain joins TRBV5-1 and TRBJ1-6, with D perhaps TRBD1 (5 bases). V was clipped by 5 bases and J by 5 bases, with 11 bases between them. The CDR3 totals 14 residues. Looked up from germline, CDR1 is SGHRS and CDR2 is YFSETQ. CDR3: CASRIRVDNSPLHF. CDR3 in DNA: TGCGCCAGCAGGATCAGGGTCGATAATTCACCCCTCCACTTT.

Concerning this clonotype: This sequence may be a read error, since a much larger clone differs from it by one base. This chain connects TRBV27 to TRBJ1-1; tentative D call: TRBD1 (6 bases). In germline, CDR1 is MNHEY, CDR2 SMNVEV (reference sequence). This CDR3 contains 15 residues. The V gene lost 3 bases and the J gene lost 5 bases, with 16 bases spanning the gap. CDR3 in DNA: TGTGCCAGCAGTTTGATCCGGGGGGCAGGGACTGAAGCTTTCTTT. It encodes CASSLIRGAGTEAFF.

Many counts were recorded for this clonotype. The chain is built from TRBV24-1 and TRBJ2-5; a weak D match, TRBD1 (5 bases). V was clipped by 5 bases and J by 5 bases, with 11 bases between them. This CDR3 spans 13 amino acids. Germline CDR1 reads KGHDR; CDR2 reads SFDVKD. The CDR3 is CATSGSQVETQYF. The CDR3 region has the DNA TGTGCCACCAGTGGGTCACAGGTGGAGACCCAGTACTTC.

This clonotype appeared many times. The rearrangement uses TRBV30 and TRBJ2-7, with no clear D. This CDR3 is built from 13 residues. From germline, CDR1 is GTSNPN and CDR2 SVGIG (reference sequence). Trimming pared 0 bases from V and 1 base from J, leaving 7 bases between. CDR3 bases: TGTGCCTGGAGTGTATCCAGGTCCTACGAGCAGTACTTC. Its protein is CAWSVSRSYEQYF.

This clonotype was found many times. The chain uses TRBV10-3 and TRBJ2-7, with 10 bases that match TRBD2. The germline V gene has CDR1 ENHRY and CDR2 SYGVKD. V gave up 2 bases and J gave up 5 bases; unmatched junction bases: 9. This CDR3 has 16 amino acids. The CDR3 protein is CAISEPSGSLSNEQYF. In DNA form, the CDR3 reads TGTGCCATCAGTGAGCCTAGCGGGAGTTTGAGTAACGAGCAGTACTTC.

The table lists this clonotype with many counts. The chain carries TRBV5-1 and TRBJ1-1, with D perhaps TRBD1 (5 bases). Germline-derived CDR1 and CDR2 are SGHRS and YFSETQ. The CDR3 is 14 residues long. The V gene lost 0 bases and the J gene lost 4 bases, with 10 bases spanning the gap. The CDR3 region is CASSLARQSTEAFF. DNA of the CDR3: TGCGCCAGCAGCTTGGCCCGACAGAGCACTGAAGCTTTCTTT.

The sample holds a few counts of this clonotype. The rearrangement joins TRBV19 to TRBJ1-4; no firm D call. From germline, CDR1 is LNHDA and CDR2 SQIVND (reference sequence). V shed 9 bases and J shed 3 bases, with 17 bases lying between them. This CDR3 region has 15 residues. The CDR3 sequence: CASRWAWAANEKLFF. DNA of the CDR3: TGTGCCAGCCGGTGGGCCTGGGCGGCTAATGAAAAACTGTTTTTT.

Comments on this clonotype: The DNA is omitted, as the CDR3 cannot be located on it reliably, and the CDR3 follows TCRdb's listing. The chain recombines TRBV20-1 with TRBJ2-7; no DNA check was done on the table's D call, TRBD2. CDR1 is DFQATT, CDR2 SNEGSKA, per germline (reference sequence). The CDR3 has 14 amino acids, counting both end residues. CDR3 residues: CSASVASGTYELYF.

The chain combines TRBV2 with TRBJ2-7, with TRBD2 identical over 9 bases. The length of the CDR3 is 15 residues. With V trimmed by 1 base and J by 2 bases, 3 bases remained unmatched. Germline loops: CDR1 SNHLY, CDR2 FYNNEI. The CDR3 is CASSEVGGGAYEQYF. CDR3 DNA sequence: TGTGCCAGCAGTGAAGTAGGCGGGGGGGCCTACGAGCAGTACTTC. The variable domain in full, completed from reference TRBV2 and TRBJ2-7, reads EPEVTQTPSHQVTQMGQEVILRCVPISNHLYFYWYRQILGQKVEFLVSFYNNEISEKSEIFDDQFSVERPDGSNFTLKIRSTKLEDSAMYFCASSEVGGGAYEQYFGPGTRLTVT.

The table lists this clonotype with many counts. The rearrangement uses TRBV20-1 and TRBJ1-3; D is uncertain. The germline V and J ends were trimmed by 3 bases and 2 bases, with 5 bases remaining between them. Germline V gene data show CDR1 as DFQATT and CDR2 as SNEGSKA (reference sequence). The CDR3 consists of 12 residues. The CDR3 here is CSASPTGNTIYF. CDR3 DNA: TGCAGTGCTAGCCCGACTGGAAACACCATATATTTT.

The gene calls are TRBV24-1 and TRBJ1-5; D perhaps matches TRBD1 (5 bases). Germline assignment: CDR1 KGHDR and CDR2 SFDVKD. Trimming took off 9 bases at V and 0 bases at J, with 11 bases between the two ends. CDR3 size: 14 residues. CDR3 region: CATSRRDSNQPQHF. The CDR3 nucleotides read TGTGCCACCTCTCGCAGGGATAGCAATCAGCCCCAGCATTTT.

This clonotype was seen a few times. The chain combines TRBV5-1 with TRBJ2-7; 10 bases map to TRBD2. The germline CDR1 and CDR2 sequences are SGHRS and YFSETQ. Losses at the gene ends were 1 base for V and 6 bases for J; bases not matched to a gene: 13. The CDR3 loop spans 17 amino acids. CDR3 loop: CASSLSGLAVEASEQYF. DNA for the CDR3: TGCGCCAGCAGCTTGTCAGGACTAGCGGTGGAAGCAAGCGAGCAGTACTTC.